This T cell receptor beta chain comes out of a study of blood T cell repertoires in COVID-19. As for the study in general: Sites across the United States, Italy and Spain contributed samples from acute and convalescent COVID-19.

Germline V gene lookup returns CDR1 KGHSH and CDR2 LQKENI. Trimming took off 2 bases at V and 1 base at J, with 12 bases between the two ends. The CDR3 runs to 16 residues. Sequenced by immunoSEQ multiplex PCR; TCRdb stores in-frame clones only, minus some. The repertoire has a few hundred thousand clones, around 89% of them found once; the top ten carry over 7.5%. Two negative PCRs, clearance, or symptom resolution were required of recovered Cohort 3 donors. The chain carries TRBV18 and TRBJ1-3; D gene unclear. The source is a man in his forties or fifties who had recovered from COVID-19. Sequencing used PBMCs or T cells enriched from blood (not recorded which). The CDR3 sequence: CASSPAPTGSGNTIYF. The CDR3 bases are TGTGCCAGCTCACCAGCCCCAACCGGGTCTGGAAACACCATATATTTT.